Sequencing of this T cell receptor beta chain was carried out in a study of CXCR3-negative and CXCR3-positive naive CD8 T cells. The CDR3 length is 15 residues. In germline, CDR1 is DFQATT, CDR2 SNEGSKA (reference sequence). The TRB libraries of cDNA were built by UMI-labeled 5' RACE. TCRdb reprocessed the 5' RACE reads, with one entry per CDR3 protein and no DNA. The specimen's table records 75,000 to 95,000 distinct CDR3 sequences. Sequencing was carried out using naive CXCR3- CD8+ T cells from blood. As for subset: CD45RO-CCR7+CD27+CD95- naive CD8+ T cells lacking CXCR3 (TNR3-). The receptor was derived from a human donor in good health. Some clones in this sample may be carry-over from other donors' samples. The chain carries TRBV20-1 and TRBJ2-5; TCRdb gives TRBD2 as the D gene, but with no DNA this cannot be confirmed. The CDR3: CSARSSGGIYLSQYF.